One and the same sample provided the 13 T cell receptor beta chains below, sequenced in a study of shared clonotypes between healthy human individuals. TCRdb keeps only in-frame clones here, not all; method: immunoSEQ multiplex PCR. This sample has 2 million to 3 million clones; more than 85% occur once, and the top ten carry about 0.38%. Sequencing used naive CD4+ T cells from PBMCs. Stated subset: CD45RA+ positively selected. These receptors were obtained from a man aged 18 to 29 in good health. Some clones in this sample may be carry-over from other donors' samples.

V is TRBV18 and J is TRBJ2-3, with D unclear. The germline V and J ends were trimmed by 6 bases and 6 bases, with 16 bases remaining between them. This CDR3 contains 14 residues. CDR1 and CDR2 from the germline V gene are KGHSH and LQKENI. The CDR3 sequence: CASSGGQSWDTQYF. CDR3 coding DNA: TGTGCCAGCTCGGGCGGCCAAAGTTGGGATACGCAGTATTTT.

On this clone: The sample holds other DNA sequences that translate to the same CDR3. The rearrangement links TRBV7-2 to TRBJ1-5, with TRBD1 identical over 7 bases. The germline V gene has CDR1 SGHTA and CDR2 FQGNSA. This CDR3 region has 15 residues. Germline trimming cut 2 bases from V and 3 bases from J; bases unmatched to any gene: 4. Written as DNA, the CDR3 is TGTGCCAGCAGCTTATTACAGGGGCCCAATCAGCCCCAGCATTTT. This encodes CASSLLQGPNQPQHF.

The J gene is TRBJ2-3, the V gene TRBV14; D is tentatively TRBD1 or TRBD2 (6 bases each). Per germline, CDR1 SGHDN and CDR2 FVKESK. V was shortened by 0 bases and J by 1 base, with 23 bases between the two germline ends. The CDR3 is made up of 20 amino acids. The CDR3 sequence: CASSQELLAGAASGTDTQYF. The CDR3 coding sequence is TGTGCCAGCAGCCAAGAACTCCTAGCAGGGGCGGCTAGCGGCACAGATACGCAGTATTTT.

J is TRBJ2-1 and V is TRBV2; 15 positions agree with TRBD2. In germline, CDR1 is SNHLY, CDR2 FYNNEI. V lost 5 bases and J lost 14; bases outside the gene matches: 4. The CDR3 totals 13 residues. CDR3 amino acids: CASSWTSGRAEFF. CDR3 DNA sequence: TGTGCCAGCAGTTGGACTAGCGGGAGGGCCGAGTTCTTC.

This clone was recorded once. V and J are TRBV4-2 and TRBJ2-7, with D tentatively TRBD2 (5 bases). Trimming left V 0 bases short and J 4 bases short, with 19 bases between. The CDR3 extends over 17 amino acids. Germline CDR1 reads LGHNA; CDR2 reads YNFKEQ. The CDR3 spells CASSQELRAGSLYEQYF. CDR3 sequence (DNA): TGTGCCAGCAGCCAAGAGCTCCGTGCGGGTAGTCTTTACGAGCAGTACTTC.

The table lists this clone with a count of one. The genes are TRBV4-3 and TRBJ2-7, with no clear D. V was pared by 0 bases and J by 7 bases, with 19 bases between. The CDR3 spans 16 residues. Germline V gene lookup returns CDR1 LGHNA and CDR2 YSLEER. The CDR3 protein is CASSQDPHPKMEEQYF. The DNA for the CDR3 is TGCGCCAGCAGCCAAGACCCGCACCCCAAGATGGAAGAGCAGTACTTC.

The CDR3 bases are TGCAGCGGGCCCTGGGGTGATACGCAGTATTTT. This gives the protein CSGPWGDTQYF. The J gene is TRBJ2-3, the V gene TRBV29-1; D call uncertain. The V end was cut by 7 bases, the J end by 6 bases, with 11 bases between. CDR1 and CDR2 from the germline V gene are SQVTM and ANQGSEA. This CDR3 comprises 11 residues.

The DNA of the CDR3 is TGTGCCAGCAGCCAAGTTAGTCTGAGCGGGGGGAGGACTGGGGCCAACGTCCTGACTTTC. Protein product: CASSQVSLSGGRTGANVLTF. The chain joins TRBV4-2 to TRBJ2-6, with 9 bases that match TRBD2. The CDR3 contains 20 residues. Germline values: CDR1 LGHNA, CDR2 YNFKEQ. J gave up 2 bases and V 1 base, and 12 bases lay outside the gene matches.

This clone was seen only once. This chain links TRBV19 with TRBJ2-5; 9 bases are shared with TRBD2. Germline assignment: CDR1 LNHDA and CDR2 SQIVND (reference sequence). Trimming at V came to 5 bases and at J to 6 bases, leaving 10 bases not matched to a gene. The CDR3 runs 15 residues. In DNA form, the CDR3 reads TGTGCCAGTAGTGTACCGGGACTAGCTAAAAAGACCCAGTACTTC. The encoded protein is CASSVPGLAKKTQYF.

The chain joins TRBV7-3 to TRBJ2-7; 8 nucleotides line up with TRBD2. From germline, CDR1 is SGHTA and CDR2 FQGTGA. The CDR3 covers 14 residues. J lost 6 bases, V lost 2 bases, and 6 bases had no gene match. The CDR3 region is CASSLAGGMSEQYF. CDR3 bases: TGTGCCAGCAGCTTAGCGGGAGGAATGAGCGAGCAGTACTTC.

This clone has only a few counts. This chain joins TRBV10-1 and TRBJ1-1; a weak D match, TRBD1 (6 bases). Trimming pared 2 bases from V and 3 bases from J, leaving 13 bases between. Looked up from germline, CDR1 is WNHNN and CDR2 is SYGVQD (reference sequence). The CDR3 has 15 amino acids. The CDR3, as DNA: TGCGCCAGCAGTGAGACACAAGGGGGATACACTGAAGCTTTCTTT. It codes for CASSETQGGYTEAFF.

Note on this clone: The same CDR3 arises from other DNA sequences in this sample as well. The J gene is TRBJ2-1, the V gene TRBV5-1, with D uncertain. V shed 0 bases and J shed 0 bases, with 4 bases lying between them. The CDR3 loop spans 14 amino acids. From germline, CDR1 is SGHRS and CDR2 YFSETQ. The CDR3 is CASSLATSYNEQFF. CDR3 coding DNA: TGCGCCAGCAGCTTGGCAACCTCCTACAATGAGCAGTTCTTC.

The chain has TRBV2 and TRBJ2-3; D possibly corresponds to TRBD1 (7 bases). V lost 6 bases to trimming and J lost 5 bases, with 12 bases between them. Germline V gives CDR1 SNHLY, CDR2 FYNNEI. CDR3 length equals 13 residues. As DNA, the CDR3 is TGTGCCAGCAGGGCAGGGGGGCGAGATACGCAGTATTTT. This codes for CASRAGGRDTQYF.